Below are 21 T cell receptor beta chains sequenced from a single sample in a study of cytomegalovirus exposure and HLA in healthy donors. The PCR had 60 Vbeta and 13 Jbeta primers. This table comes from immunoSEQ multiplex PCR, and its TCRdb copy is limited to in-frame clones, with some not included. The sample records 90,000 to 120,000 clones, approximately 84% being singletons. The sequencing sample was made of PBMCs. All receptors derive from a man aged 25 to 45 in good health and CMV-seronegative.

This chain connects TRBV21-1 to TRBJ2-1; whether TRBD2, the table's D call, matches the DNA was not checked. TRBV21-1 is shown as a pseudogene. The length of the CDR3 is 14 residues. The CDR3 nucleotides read TGTGCCAGCACCCCCGGGGGAGGGTGCAATGAGCAGTTCTTC. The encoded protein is CASTPGGGCNEQFF.

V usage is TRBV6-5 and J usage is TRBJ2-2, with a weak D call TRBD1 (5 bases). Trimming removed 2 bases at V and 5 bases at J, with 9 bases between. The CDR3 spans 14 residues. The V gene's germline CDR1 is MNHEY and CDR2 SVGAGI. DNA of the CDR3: TGTGCCAGCAGTTACCAGGGTTTAACCGGGGAGCTGTTTTTT. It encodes CASSYQGLTGELFF.

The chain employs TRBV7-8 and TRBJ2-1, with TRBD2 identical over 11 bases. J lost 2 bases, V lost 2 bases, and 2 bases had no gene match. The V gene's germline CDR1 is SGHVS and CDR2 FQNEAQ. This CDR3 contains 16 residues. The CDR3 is CASSLILAGAYNEQFF. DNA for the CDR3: TGTGCCAGCAGCTTAATACTAGCGGGAGCCTACAATGAGCAGTTCTTC. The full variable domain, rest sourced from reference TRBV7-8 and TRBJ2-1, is GAGVSQSPRYKVAKRGQDVALRCDPISGHVSLFWYQQALGQGPEFLTYFQNEAQLDKSGLPSDRFFAERPEGSVSTLKIQRTQQEDSAVYLCASSLILAGAYNEQFFGPGTRLTVL.

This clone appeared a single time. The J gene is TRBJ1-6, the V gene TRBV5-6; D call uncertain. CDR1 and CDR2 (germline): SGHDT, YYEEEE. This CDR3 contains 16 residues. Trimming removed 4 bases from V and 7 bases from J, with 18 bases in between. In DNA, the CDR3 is TGTGCCAGCAGCCTCCCCGCCGGGCGAGGGAATTCACCCCTCCACTTT. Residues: CASSLPAGRGNSPLHF.

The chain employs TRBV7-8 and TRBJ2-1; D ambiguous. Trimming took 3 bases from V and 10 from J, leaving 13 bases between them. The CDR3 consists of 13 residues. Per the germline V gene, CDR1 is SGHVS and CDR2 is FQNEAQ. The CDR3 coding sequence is TGTGCCAGCAGCTTCACTTGGTCCAGGGAGCAGTTCTTC. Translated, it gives CASSFTWSREQFF.

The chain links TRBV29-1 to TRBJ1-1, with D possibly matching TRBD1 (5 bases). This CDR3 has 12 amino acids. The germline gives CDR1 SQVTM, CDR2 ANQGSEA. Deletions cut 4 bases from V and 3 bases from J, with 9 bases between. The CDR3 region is CSVGVRDTEAFF. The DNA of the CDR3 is TGCAGCGTTGGGGTCAGGGACACTGAAGCTTTCTTT. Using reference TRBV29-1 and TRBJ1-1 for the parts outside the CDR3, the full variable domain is SAVISQKPSRDICQRGTSLTIQCQVDSQVTMMFWYRQQPGQSLTLIATANQGSEATYESGFVIDKFPISRPNLTFSTLTVSNMSPEDSSIYLCSVGVRDTEAFFGQGTRLTVV.

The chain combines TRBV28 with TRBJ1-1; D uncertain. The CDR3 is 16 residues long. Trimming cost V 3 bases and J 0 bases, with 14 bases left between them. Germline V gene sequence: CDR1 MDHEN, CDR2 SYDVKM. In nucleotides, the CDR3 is TGTGCCAGCAGTTTCAAGATTGGGGAGATGAACACTGAAGCTTTCTTT. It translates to CASSFKIGEMNTEAFF.

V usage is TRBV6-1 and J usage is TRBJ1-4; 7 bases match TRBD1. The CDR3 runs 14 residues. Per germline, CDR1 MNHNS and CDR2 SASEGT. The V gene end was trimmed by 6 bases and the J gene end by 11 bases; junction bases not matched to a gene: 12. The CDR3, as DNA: TGTGCCAGCAGCGTCGAGGTTACAGGGGATAAACTGTTTTTT. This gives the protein CASSVEVTGDKLFF.

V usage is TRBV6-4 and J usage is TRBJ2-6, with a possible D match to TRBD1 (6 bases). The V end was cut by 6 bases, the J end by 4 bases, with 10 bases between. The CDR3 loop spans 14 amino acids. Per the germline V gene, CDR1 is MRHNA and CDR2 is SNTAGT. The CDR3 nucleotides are TGTGCCAGCAGCCGGACAGAAGGGGCCAACGTCCTGACTTTC. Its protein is CASSRTEGANVLTF.

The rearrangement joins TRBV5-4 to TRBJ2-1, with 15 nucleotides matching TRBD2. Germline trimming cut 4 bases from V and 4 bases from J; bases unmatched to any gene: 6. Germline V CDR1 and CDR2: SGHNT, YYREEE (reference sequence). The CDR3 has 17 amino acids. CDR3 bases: TGTGCCAGCAGCCTGGGACTAGCGGGGGGATTATACAATGAGCAGTTCTTC. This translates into CASSLGLAGGLYNEQFF.

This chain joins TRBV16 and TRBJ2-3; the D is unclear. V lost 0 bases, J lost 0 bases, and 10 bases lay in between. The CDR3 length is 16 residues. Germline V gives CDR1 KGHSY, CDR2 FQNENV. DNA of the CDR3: TGTGCCAGCAGCCAATCGATGGCATCTAGCACAGATACGCAGTATTTT. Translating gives CASSQSMASSTDTQYF.

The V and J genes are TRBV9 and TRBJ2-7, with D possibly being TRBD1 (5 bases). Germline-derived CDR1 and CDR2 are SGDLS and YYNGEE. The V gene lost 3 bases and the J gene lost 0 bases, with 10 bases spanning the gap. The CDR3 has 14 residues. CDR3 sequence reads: CASSDRYGSYEQYF. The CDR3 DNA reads TGTGCCAGCAGCGACAGGTACGGCTCCTACGAGCAGTACTTC.

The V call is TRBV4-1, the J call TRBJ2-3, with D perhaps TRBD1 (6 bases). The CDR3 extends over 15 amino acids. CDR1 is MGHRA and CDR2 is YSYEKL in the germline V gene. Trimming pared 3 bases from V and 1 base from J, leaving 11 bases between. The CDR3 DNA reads TGCGCCAGCAGCCAGCTCGGACAGCGCACAGATACGCAGTATTTT. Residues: CASSQLGQRTDTQYF.

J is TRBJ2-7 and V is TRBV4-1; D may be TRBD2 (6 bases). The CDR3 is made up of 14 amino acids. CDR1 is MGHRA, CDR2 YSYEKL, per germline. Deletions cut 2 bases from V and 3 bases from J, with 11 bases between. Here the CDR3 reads CASSQPTSSYEQYF. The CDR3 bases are TGCGCCAGCAGCCAACCGACTAGTAGCTACGAGCAGTACTTC.

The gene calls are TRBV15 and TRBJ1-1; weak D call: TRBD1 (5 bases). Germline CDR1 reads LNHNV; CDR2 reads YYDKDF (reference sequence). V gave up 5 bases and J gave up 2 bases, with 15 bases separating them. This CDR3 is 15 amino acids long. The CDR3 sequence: CATSPYTGANTEAFF. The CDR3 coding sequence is TGTGCCACCAGCCCCTATACAGGCGCAAACACTGAAGCTTTCTTT.

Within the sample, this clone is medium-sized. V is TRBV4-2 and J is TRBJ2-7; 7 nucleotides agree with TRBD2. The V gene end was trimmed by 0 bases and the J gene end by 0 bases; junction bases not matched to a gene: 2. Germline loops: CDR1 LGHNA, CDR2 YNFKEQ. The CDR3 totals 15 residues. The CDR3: CASSQDRGSSYEQYF. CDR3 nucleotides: TGTGCCAGCAGCCAAGATCGCGGGAGCTCCTACGAGCAGTACTTC.

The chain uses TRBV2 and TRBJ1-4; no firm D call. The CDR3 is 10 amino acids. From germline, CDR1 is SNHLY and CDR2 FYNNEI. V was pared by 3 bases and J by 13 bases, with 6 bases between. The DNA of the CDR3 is TGTGCCAGCAGTGACAGGTCACTGTTTTTT. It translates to CASSDRSLFF.

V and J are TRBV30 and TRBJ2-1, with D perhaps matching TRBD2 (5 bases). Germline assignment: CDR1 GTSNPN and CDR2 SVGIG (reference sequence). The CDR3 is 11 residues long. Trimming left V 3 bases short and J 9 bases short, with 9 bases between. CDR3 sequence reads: CAWSGIIEQFF. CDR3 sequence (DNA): TGTGCCTGGAGCGGGATAATTGAGCAGTTCTTC.

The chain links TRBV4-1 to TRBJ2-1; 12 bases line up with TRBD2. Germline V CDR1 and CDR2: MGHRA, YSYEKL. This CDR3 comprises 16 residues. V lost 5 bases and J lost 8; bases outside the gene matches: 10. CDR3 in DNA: TGCGCCAGCAGCTCCCCTAGCGGGGGGGCCGGTGATGAGCAGTTCTTC. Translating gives CASSSPSGGAGDEQFF.

The CDR3 nucleotides are TGCGCCAGCAGCCAAGGTCTAGCGGGTTCAGCCAAAAACATTCAGTACTTC. It translates to CASSQGLAGSAKNIQYF. This chain links TRBV4-1 with TRBJ2-4; 8 positions agree with TRBD2. This CDR3 is built from 17 residues. V lost 1 base and J lost 0; bases outside the gene matches: 5. The germline V gene has CDR1 MGHRA and CDR2 YSYEKL.

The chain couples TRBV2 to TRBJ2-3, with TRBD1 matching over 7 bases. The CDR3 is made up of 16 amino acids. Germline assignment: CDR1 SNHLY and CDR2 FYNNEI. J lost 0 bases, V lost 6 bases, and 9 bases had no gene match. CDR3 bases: TGTGCCAGCAGGCATGAACAGGGGCCAAGCACAGATACGCAGTATTTT. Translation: CASRHEQGPSTDTQYF. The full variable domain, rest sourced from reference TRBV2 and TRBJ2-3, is EPEVTQTPSHQVTQMGQEVILRCVPISNHLYFYWYRQILGQKVEFLVSFYNNEISEKSEIFDDQFSVERPDGSNFTLKIRSTKLEDSAMYFCASRHEQGPSTDTQYFGPGTRLTVL.